Below, one TCR beta chain is given with its context. This sample was taken from a study of chemoradiotherapy in HPV16-positive cancers. Data came from immunoSEQ multiplex PCR; TCRdb stores just in-frame clones and leaves some out. The data contain 12,000 or so clones, around 81% of them singletons. Repertoires were sampled repeatedly during chemoradiotherapy. V gave up 0 bases and J gave up 0 bases, with 15 bases separating them. CDR3 length: 17 amino acids. Looked up from germline, CDR1 is GTSNPN and CDR2 is SVGIG (reference sequence). Collection took place from a patient who underwent chemoradiotherapy. This TCR derives from a human donor with HPV-associated anogenital cancer. The chain carries TRBV30 and TRBJ2-4, with D tentatively TRBD2 (6 bases). CDR3 region: CAWSVLGAGIAKNIQYF. The CDR3 nucleotides read TGTGCCTGGAGTGTACTAGGGGCGGGGATAGCCAAAAACATTCAGTACTTC.